This section outlines one T cell receptor beta chain sequence together with its context. The antigen remains unidentified. TCRdb's table, derived via immunoSEQ multiplex PCR, lists solely in-frame clones and lacks some. The sample yields tens of thousands of clones, approximately 89% seen once. This sample stems from a study of OX40 agonist ivuxolimab in advanced cancers. Study in general: The group had a mean age of around 60 years, ranged from about 20 to 80, and was 80% to 90% male. Partial responses were achieved by three patients, one with hepatocellular carcinoma and two with cutaneous melanoma.

Overall study findings and caveats: It was not determined which antigens were specifically recognized by the peripheral T cells that had undergone clonal expansion. CD4+ and CD8+ T cells in blood underwent clonal expansion by week 6 at 0.1 to 3.0 mg/kg.

Trimming cost V 5 bases and J 0 bases, with 15 bases left between them. This CDR3 contains 16 residues. From germline, CDR1 is SGHRS and CDR2 YFSETQ. The chain links TRBV5-1 to TRBJ2-1, with a possible D match to TRBD1 (6 bases). The starting material was CD4+ or CD8+ T cells sorted from blood, obtained in a trial of the OX40 agonist ivuxolimab. The sequence derives from an adult with an advanced solid tumor such as melanoma, head and neck, liver or kidney cancer. CDR3 nucleotides: TGCGCCAGCAGTAAGGACAGTCTAAGCTCCTACAATGAGCAGTTCTTC. Encoded protein: CASSKDSLSSYNEQFF.